This T cell receptor (beta chain) was recorded in a study of cytotoxic CD8 clonotypes in ibrutinib-treated CLL. Germline V gene lookup returns CDR1 GTSNPN and CDR2 SVGIG (reference sequence). V dropped 0 bases and J dropped 1; count of bases not matched to a gene: 4. This CDR3 is 15 amino acids long. Measured with immunoSEQ multiplex PCR; TCRdb has only the in-frame clones, and not every one. Of some 200,000 clones listed, about three quarters were seen once; the top ten hold approximately 6%. This clone came up many times. The antigen remains unidentified. General study findings and limits: Increased clonality at ibrutinib response gave way to a return toward baseline at progression.

The specimen was PBMCs, collected after 12 months of ibrutinib treatment. This chain uses TRBV30 with TRBJ1-2; 8 nucleotides agree with TRBD1. The sequence was collected from a human donor with chronic lymphocytic leukemia. The CDR3 loop is CAWSVTGGLNYGYTF. The CDR3 DNA follows: TGTGCCTGGAGTGTAACAGGGGGACTTAACTATGGCTACACCTTC.